Given below is one TCR beta chain in context. Its antigen is as yet unknown. The data were taken from a study of cytomegalovirus exposure and HLA in healthy donors. Whole-study findings and limits: A later analysis found that most CMV-associated TCR beta chains appeared HLA-restricted. Among the CMV-associated chains, three were confirmed in vitro as specific for CMV antigens. For most TCR sequences rarity was the rule, although some public TCRs occurred in many donors.

In the PCR, 60 Vbeta and 13 Jbeta primers were used. The protocol was immunoSEQ multiplex PCR, while the TCRdb copy is restricted to in-frame clones and leaves out a portion. The sample includes more than 80,000 clones, roughly 80% of them seen just once. Trimming left V 8 bases short and J 2 bases short, with 13 bases between. The CDR3 is made up of 15 amino acids. CDR1 and CDR2 from the germline V gene are SGHTA and FQGNSA. Sequenced sample: PBMCs. The gene calls are TRBV7-2 and TRBJ1-6; D is perhaps TRBD1 (6 bases). This clonotype was obtained from a man in his sixties in good health and CMV-seronegative. CDR3 in amino acids: CASAGAGTYNSPLHF. The DNA of the CDR3 is TGTGCCAGCGCAGGGGCTGGCACCTATAATTCACCCCTCCACTTT. The variable domain in full, completed from reference TRBV7-2 and TRBJ1-6, reads GAGVSQSPSNKVTEKGKDVELRCDPISGHTALYWYRQSLGQGLEFLIYFQGNSAPDKSGLPSDRFSAERTGGSVSTLTIQRTQQEDSAVYLCASAGAGTYNSPLHFGNGTRLTVT.